The rows below give T cell receptor beta chains drawn from one sample of a study of cytomegalovirus exposure and HLA in healthy donors. Measured with immunoSEQ multiplex PCR; TCRdb has only the in-frame clones, and not every one. The sample contains 120,000 to 150,000 clones, about 72% of which appear only once. Sequenced material: PBMCs. The receptors derive from a man aged 55 to 70 in good health and CMV-seronegative. Both conserved end residues are part of each CDR3. The D gene is left open where the match is weak. Rows may omit the clone size; those that give it use once, few, many or a size class.

.	TRBJ1-1	TRBD1	TRBV18	CASSPPQGENTEAFF	TGTGCCAGCTCACCACCACAGGGGGAGAACACTGAAGCTTTCTTT
few	TRBJ2-6	TRBD1	TRBV6-6	CASSSTGTGTNVLTF	TGTGCCAGCAGTTCCACCGGGACAGGGACCAACGTCCTGACTTTC
few	TRBJ1-1	.	TRBV29-1	CSVHGFGGGFSGAFF	TGCAGCGTCCACGGGTTTGGGGGAGGCTTTTCTGGAGCTTTCTTT
.	TRBJ2-2	TRBD1	TRBV27	CASSLGTGLTGELFF	TGTGCCAGCAGTTTGGGGACAGGGCTCACCGGGGAGCTGTTTTTT
.	TRBJ2-1	TRBD2	TRBV30	CALRRTSGYNEQFF	TGTGCCCTCCGTCGGACTAGCGGTTACAATGAGCAGTTCTTC
few	TRBJ1-6	.	TRBV30	CARSAGYNSPLHF	TGTGCCCGCAGCGCGGGCTATAATTCACCCCTCCACTTT
once	TRBJ2-3	.	TRBV5-4	CASSLEQVFTDTQYF	TGTGCCAGCAGCCTGGAGCAGGTTTTCACAGATACGCAGTATTTT
.	TRBJ1-5	.	TRBV1	CTSSHDFTGQGGSQPQHF	TGCACCAGCAGCCATGACTTCACGGGACAGGGGGGTTCGCAGCCCCAGCATTTT
few	TRBJ2-7	TRBD2	TRBV7-7	CASSLTSGYEQYF	TGTGCCAGCAGCCTTACTAGCGGCTACGAGCAGTACTTC
few	TRBJ1-1	.	TRBV27	CASSSYRDSDTEAFF	TGTGCCAGCAGTTCATACAGGGATTCGGACACTGAAGCTTTCTTT
.	TRBJ2-1	TRBD2	TRBV5-1	CASTSGGSYNEQFF	TGCGCCAGCACTAGCGGAGGCTCCTACAATGAGCAGTTCTTC
.	TRBJ2-2	.	TRBV11-1	CASSLVQNTGELFF	TGTGCCAGCAGCTTAGTCCAGAACACCGGGGAGCTGTTTTTT
.	TRBJ1-3	.	TRBV11-3	CASSQSSSSGNTIYF	TGTGCCAGCAGCCAATCCTCCAGCTCTGGAAACACCATATATTTT
few	TRBJ1-1	.	TRBV7-9	CASSPLGENTEAFF	TGTGCCAGCAGCCCCTTGGGCGAGAACACTGAAGCTTTCTTT
.	TRBJ2-3	TRBD2	TRBV28	CASSPPGGKGTDTQYF	TGTGCCAGCAGTCCCCCGGGGGGGAAAGGCACAGATACGCAGTATTTT
.	TRBJ2-3	.	TRBV19	CASSRNPGSTDTQYF	TGTGCCAGTAGTAGAAACCCGGGGAGCACAGATACGCAGTATTTT
few	TRBJ2-7	.	TRBV6-4	CARSRDTLDEQYF	TGTGCCAGGTCCCGGGACACCCTGGACGAGCAGTACTTC
.	TRBJ2-2	TRBD1	TRBV7-3	CASSLYSTGGTGELFF	TGTGCCAGCAGCCTCTACTCGACAGGGGGCACCGGGGAGCTGTTTTTT
.	TRBJ2-5	.	TRBV7-3	CASSLRGAGIQETQYF	TGTGCCAGCAGCTTAAGGGGTGCGGGGATCCAAGAGACCCAGTACTTC
.	TRBJ1-1	.	TRBV28	CASSKPDMGTEAFF	TGTGCCAGCAGTAAGCCCGACATGGGCACTGAAGCTTTCTTT
.	TRBJ1-3	.	TRBV4-1	CASSQDRQLSGNTIYF	TGCGCCAGCAGCCAAGATCGACAGCTCTCTGGAAACACCATATATTTT
.	TRBJ2-1	TRBD1	TRBV5-4	CASRDRGNYNEQFF	TGTGCCAGCAGGGACAGGGGGAACTACAATGAGCAGTTCTTC
.	TRBJ1-1	.	TRBV4-3	CASSQESRPGETEAFF	TGCGCCAGCAGCCAAGAAAGCCGCCCGGGTGAAACTGAAGCTTTCTTT
.	TRBJ2-7	TRBD1	TRBV30	CAWSVTGTGIMYF	TGTGCCTGGAGTGTCACCGGGACAGGAATCATGTACTTC
.	TRBJ1-4	TRBD1	TRBV7-9	CASSLTGDRGFPTNEKLFF	TGTGCCAGCAGCTTAACTGGGGACAGGGGTTTCCCAACTAATGAAAAACTGTTTTTT
.	TRBJ2-2	.	TRBV11-2	CASSKDSAGELFF	TGTGCCAGCTCGAAGGACAGCGCCGGGGAGCTGTTTTTT
.	TRBJ1-2	.	TRBV7-2	CASSLRSAVPGGYTF	TGTGCCAGCAGCTTAAGATCGGCCGTTCCGGGGGGCTACACCTTC
.	TRBJ2-3	.	TRBV18	CASSPSLATSTDTQYF	TGTGCCAGCTCACCAAGCCTAGCGACTAGCACAGATACGCAGTATTTT
.	TRBJ2-1	.	TRBV11-1	CASSSGGVRGSSYNEQFF	TGTGCCAGCAGCTCTGGAGGGGTGAGGGGTAGCTCCTACAATGAGCAGTTCTTC
.	TRBJ2-7	.	TRBV5-6	CASSLGPGEQYF	TGTGCCAGCAGCTTGGGCCCGGGCGAGCAGTACTTC
.	TRBJ1-1	.	TRBV5-1	CASTLLQGNTEAFF	TGCGCCAGCACCCTACTACAGGGGAACACTGAAGCTTTCTTT
.	TRBJ2-7	TRBD1	TRBV7-2	CASSRRDRGSEQYF	TGTGCCAGCAGCCGCCGAGACAGGGGTAGCGAGCAGTACTTC
.	TRBJ1-3	.	TRBV4-2	CASSQDVPGHSGNTIYF	TGTGCCAGCAGCCAAGATGTCCCAGGCCACTCTGGAAACACCATATATTTT
.	TRBJ2-1	TRBD2	TRBV6-1	CASSTLAGVSNEQFF	TGTGCCAGCAGTACGCTAGCGGGAGTTTCCAATGAGCAGTTCTTC
few	TRBJ1-1	.	TRBV12-5	CASGLGRGDTEAFF	TGTGCTAGTGGTTTGGGCCGGGGGGACACTGAAGCTTTCTTT
once	TRBJ2-1	.	TRBV21-1	CASSEGPPVHNEQFF	TGTGCCAGCAGCGAGGGCCCTCCGGTTCACAATGAGCAGTTCTTC
few	TRBJ1-3	.	TRBV15	CATSRDPGAGNTIYF	TGTGCCACCAGCAGAGATCCCGGGGCTGGAAACACCATATATTTT
.	TRBJ2-3	.	TRBV2	CASIAVKETDTQYF	TGTGCCAGCATAGCGGTAAAGGAGACAGATACGCAGTATTTT
.	TRBJ2-2	TRBD2	TRBV18	CASSPGTSGRAGELFF	TGTGCCAGCTCACCTGGGACTAGCGGGAGAGCCGGGGAGCTGTTTTTT
.	TRBJ2-5	TRBD2	TRBV5-1	CASAPSLAGVYETQYF	TGCGCCAGCGCCCCCTCACTAGCGGGAGTGTATGAGACCCAGTACTTC
.	TRBJ1-1	.	TRBV7-8	CASSPRQGSFNTEAFF	TGTGCCAGCAGCCCCCGGCAGGGCTCGTTCAACACTGAAGCTTTCTTT
once	TRBJ2-3	TRBD2	TRBV7-9	CASSRYLAGGETDTQYF	TGTGCCAGCAGCCGATACCTAGCGGGTGGAGAAACAGATACGCAGTATTTT
.	TRBJ2-1	.	TRBV10-3	CAISSGPYNEQFF	TGTGCCATCAGTAGCGGGCCTTACAATGAGCAGTTCTTC
few	TRBJ2-5	TRBD1	TRBV6-5	CASSSRDRDAAQYF	TGTGCCAGCAGTTCCCGGGACAGGGACGCGGCCCAGTACTTC
.	TRBJ2-3	.	TRBV6-5	CASRSYREATDTQYF	TGTGCCAGCAGATCCTACCGGGAAGCCACAGATACGCAGTATTTT
few	TRBJ2-2	.	TRBV19	CASSITVTGELFF	TGTGCCAGTAGTATAACGGTAACCGGGGAGCTGTTTTTT
once	TRBJ2-7	.	TRBV7-9	CASSPSLGSTYEQYF	TGTGCCAGCAGCCCTAGCCTAGGTTCCACCTACGAGCAGTACTTC
.	TRBJ1-3	TRBD1	TRBV11-2	CASSLVGGSSGNTIYF	TGTGCCAGCAGCCTGGTAGGGGGCTCCTCTGGAAACACCATATATTTT
.	TRBJ2-5	.	TRBV19	CASSVGTSQRGVMRETQYF	TGTGCCAGTAGTGTCGGGACTTCCCAACGAGGGGTGATGAGGGAGACCCAGTACTTC
.	TRBJ1-4	TRBD1	TRBV2	CASTQGQTYEKLFF	TGTGCCAGCACTCAGGGACAGACGTATGAAAAACTGTTTTTT
.	TRBJ2-3	.	TRBV7-8	CASSPLTLWADTQYF	TGTGCCAGCAGCCCCCTGACTCTCTGGGCAGATACGCAGTATTTT
.	TRBJ1-1	TRBD1	TRBV6-5	CASSRGQRSPDAFF	TGTGCCAGCAGCCGGGGACAGCGTAGCCCTGACGCTTTCTTT
few	TRBJ1-2	TRBD1	TRBV9	CASSEGTGGTYGYTF	TGTGCCAGCAGCGAGGGGACAGGGGGAACATATGGCTACACCTTC
.	TRBJ1-4	TRBD1	TRBV28	CASTRYLLAGGPNEKLFF	TGTGCCAGCACACGGTACCTCTTAGCAGGGGGTCCTAATGAAAAACTGTTTTTT
.	TRBJ1-5	TRBD1	TRBV28	CASSSAETGRAQPQHF	TGTGCCAGCAGTTCCGCAGAGACAGGGAGAGCTCAGCCCCAGCATTTT